This T cell receptor (beta chain) emerged from a study of control samples from healthy donors and cancer patients. Germline CDR1 is SGHRS and CDR2 is YFSETQ. The CDR3 is 16 amino acids. Trimming stripped 0 bases from V and 6 bases from J, with 19 bases between. Assay used: immunoSEQ multiplex PCR; TCRdb lists only in-frame clones, some missing. The table shows 100,000 to 150,000 clones, with 85% to 90% occurring only once. J is TRBJ2-7 and V is TRBV5-1, with D perhaps TRBD2 (6 bases). The source of this sequence is a man younger than 45 in good health. The source material was blood. Here the CDR3 DNA reads TGCGCCAGCAGCTTGGTACCGGGAGTACAGGTCGCCGAGCAGTACGTC. Its protein is CASSLVPGVQVAEQYV.